These 18 T cell receptor beta chains were sequenced from one sample in a study of T-cell reconstitution after alpha-beta-depleted transplantation in children. This sample's TCRbeta library carried unique molecular identifier barcodes. TCRdb fed the PCR reads into MiXCR, producing one record per CDR3 protein. The sample shows a few hundred thousand distinct CDR3 sequences, more than 8% of them seen only once. The starting material was PBMCs from the stem cell graft donor, obtained from the stem cell graft. These receptors all stem from a human donor who donated a stem cell graft to a child with SCID.

This clonotype showed up many times. The chain couples TRBV5-1 to TRBJ1-1; perhaps TRBD1 as D (5 bases). The germline gives CDR1 SGHRS, CDR2 YFSETQ. V dropped 4 bases and J dropped 1 base, with 14 bases sitting between them. CDR3 length: 15 amino acids. In DNA, the CDR3 is TGCGCCAGCAGCGTGGCGGGACGGGCGAACACTGAAGCTTTCTTT. Translated, it gives CASSVAGRANTEAFF.

This clonotype was observed a handful of times. The rearrangement links TRBV28 to TRBJ2-5; TRBD1 agrees at 10 bases. J lost 4 bases, V lost 3 bases, and 2 bases had no gene match. Germline CDR1 is MDHEN and CDR2 is SYDVKM. CDR3 size: 14 residues. The CDR3 region is CASSFRQGAETQYF. CDR3 DNA sequence: TGTGCCAGCAGTTTTAGACAGGGGGCAGAGACCCAGTACTTC.

This sequence joins TRBV5-8 and TRBJ2-1, with D unclear. The CDR3 sequence is 13 residues long. From germline, CDR1 is SGHTS and CDR2 YDEGEE. Trimming pared 2 bases from V and 5 bases from J, leaving 8 bases between. The chain's CDR3 is CASSLRNNNEQFF. CDR3 nucleotide sequence: TGTGCCAGCAGCTTAAGGAATAACAATGAGCAGTTCTTC. Full variable domain (rest looked up from reference TRBV5-8 and TRBJ2-1): EAGVTQSPTHLIKTRGQQATLRCSPISGHTSVYWYQQALGLGLQFLLWYDEGEERNRGNFPPRFSGRQFPNYSSELNVNALELEDSALYLCASSLRNNNEQFFGPGTRLTVL.

The CDR3: CASSSAWGGALEKLFF. Written as DNA, the CDR3 is TGTGCCAGCAGTTCCGCTTGGGGGGGTGCTTTAGAAAAACTGTTTTTT. The chain has TRBV6-5 and TRBJ1-4; D might be TRBD1 (5 bases). Per germline, CDR1 MNHEY and CDR2 SVGAGI. CDR3 length equals 16 residues. The V end was cut by 4 bases, the J end by 8 bases, with 20 bases between.

This chain uses TRBV18 with TRBJ1-1; D unresolved. The V end was cut by 1 base, the J end by 0 bases, with 9 bases between. CDR3 length: 15 amino acids. Germline CDR1 and CDR2: KGHSH and LQKENI. CDR3 sequence: CASSPLEIMNTEAFF. The CDR3 coding sequence is TGTGCCAGCTCACCACTAGAGATCATGAACACTGAAGCTTTCTTT. Complete variable domain (other parts from reference TRBV18 and TRBJ1-1): NAGVMQNPRHLVRRRGQEARLRCSPMKGHSHVYWYRQLPEEGLKFMVYLQKENIIDESGMPKERFSAEFPKEGPSILRIQQVVRGDSAAYFCASSPLEIMNTEAFFGQGTRLTVV.

This clonotype was seen many times. V is TRBV7-6 and J is TRBJ1-5, with a tentative D call TRBD1 (6 bases). Germline CDR1 reads SGHVS; CDR2 reads FNYEAQ. Between the trimmed V and J ends, which lost 6 bases and 0 bases, there was a span of 12 bases. The CDR3 is made up of 15 amino acids. The CDR3 nucleotides are TGTGCCAGCAGTACCGGACAGAATAGCAATCAGCCCCAGCATTTT. Amino acid sequence: CASSTGQNSNQPQHF.

This clonotype was found many times. The chain carries TRBV12-3 or TRBV12-4 and TRBJ2-1; 8 nucleotides agree with TRBD2. The CDR3 runs to 12 residues. V gave up 6 bases and J gave up 8 bases; unmatched junction bases: 3. In DNA form, the CDR3 reads TGTGCCAGCAGAAAACTAGCGGATGAGCAGTTCTTC. Translated: CASRKLADEQFF.

This clonotype was observed many times. The rearrangement links TRBV5-1 to TRBJ2-1, with TRBD2 identical over 10 bases. Germline CDR1 SGHRS, CDR2 YFSETQ. The CDR3 loop spans 16 amino acids. V shed 2 bases and J 8 bases; nucleotides not matched to a gene: 10. CDR3 nucleotide sequence: TGCGCCAGCAGCTTACCCGGGACTAGCGTCCGCTATGAGCAGTTCTTC. Protein sequence: CASSLPGTSVRYEQFF.

This clonotype has only a few counts. The chain is built from TRBV9 and TRBJ2-3; 13 bases map to TRBD2. CDR1 SGDLS and CDR2 YYNGEE come from the germline V gene. The V and J ends lost 4 bases and 5 bases, in that order; junction bases with no gene match: 10. The CDR3 totals 17 residues. The CDR3 DNA reads as TGTGCCAGCAGCACGACCGGGACTAGCGGGGCATTAGATACGCAGTATTTT. Translation: CASSTTGTSGALDTQYF.

As concerns this clonotype: A much larger clone lies a single base off, so this may be a read error. The gene calls are TRBV5-1 and TRBJ1-1; tentative D call: TRBD1 (6 bases). The CDR3 covers 13 residues. CDR1 is SGHRS, CDR2 YFSETQ, per germline. The CDR3 sequence: CASSLARDTEALF. Written as DNA, the CDR3 is TGCGCCAGCAGCCTAGCCCGGGACACTGAAGCTTTATTT.

The V gene is TRBV20-1, the J gene TRBJ1-1; D not certain. The CDR3 runs to 16 residues. V gave up 0 bases and J gave up 8 bases, with 22 bases separating them. CDR1 and CDR2 from the germline V gene are DFQATT and SNEGSKA (reference sequence). The CDR3 DNA reads TGCAGTGCTAGAGACCCGTTTTTAGCATCCTCTTGGGAAGCTTTCTTT. This translates into CSARDPFLASSWEAFF.

The V and J genes are TRBV7-2 and TRBJ1-2; a possible D gene is TRBD1 (5 bases). Germline V CDR1 and CDR2: SGHTA, FQGNSA. Trimming took off 0 bases at V and 0 bases at J, with 11 bases between the two ends. CDR3 size: 16 residues. In DNA form, the CDR3 reads TGTGCCAGCAGCTTAGCGGGGGGAAGGGCTAACTATGGCTACACCTTC. It codes for CASSLAGGRANYGYTF.

In its sample, this clonotype was seen a few times. The gene calls are TRBV4-1 and TRBJ2-1; D uncertain. V lost 3 bases and J lost 2, with 17 bases in between. The CDR3 loop spans 17 amino acids. Germline CDR1 reads MGHRA; CDR2 reads YSYEKL. CDR3 nucleotides: TGCGCCAGCAGCCACCTTGGTCAGGCAGGAACCTACAATGAGCAGTTCTTC. Protein sequence: CASSHLGQAGTYNEQFF.

This clonotype showed up just once. This rearrangement joins TRBV29-1 to TRBJ1-1, with 8 bases aligning to TRBD1. With V trimmed by 7 bases and J by 3 bases, 10 bases remained unmatched. Germline CDR1 and CDR2: SQVTM and ANQGSEA. This CDR3 region has 14 residues. CDR3 bases: TGCAGCGGGACTGGACAGGGCTTTCACACTGAAGCTTTCTTT. As protein: CSGTGQGFHTEAFF.

This clonotype has only a few counts. The V and J genes are TRBV18 and TRBJ2-2; 7 bases match TRBD1. The V and J ends lost 3 bases and 6 bases, in that order; junction bases with no gene match: 4. The CDR3 loop spans 14 amino acids. The germline gives CDR1 KGHSH, CDR2 LQKENI. The CDR3 DNA reads TGTGCCAGCTCACCGAAACAGGGGTCCGGGGAGCTGTTTTTT. It yields the protein CASSPKQGSGELFF.

This clonotype appeared a few times. The rearrangement joins TRBV29-1 to TRBJ2-3; D is perhaps TRBD1 or TRBD2 (5 bases each). Germline V gives CDR1 SQVTM, CDR2 ANQGSEA. Trimming cost V 5 bases and J 8 bases, with 20 bases left between them. The CDR3 has 14 residues. The CDR3 coding sequence is TGCAGCGTTCCGACGGGGACCACAGAGAGTACGCAGTATTTT. It translates to CSVPTGTTESTQYF.

This sequence joins TRBV4-1 and TRBJ1-5; D is unresolved. There are 14 residues in the CDR3. Trimming stripped 4 bases from V and 5 bases from J, with 12 bases between. CDR1 is MGHRA, CDR2 YSYEKL, per germline. The CDR3 DNA reads TGCGCCAGCAGCCTCCACCCGGGTTATCAGCCCCAGCATTTT. Amino acid sequence: CASSLHPGYQPQHF.

The chain carries TRBV27 and TRBJ2-6, with 9 bases identical to TRBD1. Looked up from germline, CDR1 is MNHEY and CDR2 is SMNVEV (reference sequence). There are 18 residues in the CDR3. V shed 5 bases, J shed 0 bases, and the junction held 8 bases outside the gene matches. As DNA, the CDR3 is TGTGCCAGCAGTCCCGGGACAGGGATCTTCTCTGGGGCCAACGTCCTGACTTTC. Its translation: CASSPGTGIFSGANVLTF.